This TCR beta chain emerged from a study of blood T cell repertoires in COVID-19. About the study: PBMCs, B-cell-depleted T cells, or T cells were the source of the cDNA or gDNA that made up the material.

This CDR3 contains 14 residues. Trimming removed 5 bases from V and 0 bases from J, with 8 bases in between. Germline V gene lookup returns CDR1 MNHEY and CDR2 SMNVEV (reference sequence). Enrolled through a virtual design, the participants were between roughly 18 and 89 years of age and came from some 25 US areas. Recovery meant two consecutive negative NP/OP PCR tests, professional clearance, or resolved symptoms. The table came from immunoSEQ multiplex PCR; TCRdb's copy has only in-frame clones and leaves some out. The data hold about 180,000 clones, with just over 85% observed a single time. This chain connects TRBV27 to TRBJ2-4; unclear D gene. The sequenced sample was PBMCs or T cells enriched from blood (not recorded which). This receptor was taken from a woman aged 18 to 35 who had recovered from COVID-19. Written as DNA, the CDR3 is TGTGCCAGCAGTGTGAGTAGAGCCAAAAACATTCAGTACTTC. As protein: CASSVSRAKNIQYF.